This TCR beta chain originates from a study of blood T cell repertoires in COVID-19. Study details: T cells, B-cell-depleted T cells, or PBMCs provided the cDNA or gDNA that served as material.

Cohort 3 donors counted as recovered after two negative PCRs, clearance, or resolved symptoms. Source study methods: Reference gene primer amplification yielded estimated nucleated cell counts. The protocol was immunoSEQ multiplex PCR, while the TCRdb copy is restricted to in-frame clones and leaves out a portion. Clone size and V and J calls were adopted from that table, with D and trimming inferred from the DNA. The table shows more than 400,000 clones, with 90% occurring only once. The CDR3 runs 15 residues. V dropped 1 base and J dropped 1 base, with 7 bases sitting between them. The germline CDR1 and CDR2 sequences are SGHAT and FQNNGV. Turning to this clone: Other DNA sequences in this sample translate to the same CDR3.

The receptor comes from a man younger than 35 who had recovered from COVID-19. The rearrangement joins TRBV11-2 to TRBJ2-2; D unresolved. The specimen was PBMCs or T cells enriched from blood (not recorded which). CDR3 in amino acids: CASSLAPGNTGELFF. The CDR3 DNA sequence: TGTGCCAGCAGCTTAGCACCGGGGAACACCGGGGAGCTGTTTTTT.